These T cell receptor beta chains were read from a single sample in a study of T-cell memory formation after mild COVID-19. TCRdb used MiXCR to reprocess the 5' RACE reads, holding one entry per CDR3 protein. The sample includes 350,000 to 450,000 distinct CDR3 sequences, approximately 20% of them seen just once. What was sequenced was PBMCs or a T cell subset sorted from them (not recorded which). The receptors were sampled from an adult woman who had mild COVID-19 (a few samples of this study predate the infection). Cell type and time point are not known. CDR3s include the opening cysteine and the closing phenylalanine or tryptophan. The D gene is left open where the match is weak. Rows may omit the clone size; those that give it use once, few, many or a size class.

D: -
size: -
J: TRBJ2-7
V: TRBV2
CDR3: CASSEETGYTYEQYF
DNA: TGTGCCAGCAGTGAAGAAACAGGATATACCTACGAGCAGTACTTC

D: TRBD1
size: few
J: TRBJ2-4
V: TRBV7-6
CDR3: CASSLRFQGQGENIQYF
DNA: TGTGCCAGCAGCTTACGTTTTCAAGGACAGGGGGAAAACATTCAGTACTTC

D: TRBD2
size: many
J: TRBJ2-1
V: TRBV5-1
CDR3: CASSLAGLAGMGSYNEQFF
DNA: TGCGCCAGCAGCTTGGCCGGACTAGCGGGAATGGGCTCCTACAATGAGCAGTTCTTC

D: -
size: -
J: TRBJ1-1
V: TRBV3-1
CDR3: CASSRQGRSTEAFF
DNA: TGTGCCAGCAGCCGCCAGGGACGGAGCACTGAAGCTTTCTTT

D: TRBD2
size: -
J: TRBJ2-7
V: TRBV7-2
CDR3: CASVGLAGGDEQYF
DNA: TGTGCCAGCGTGGGACTAGCGGGAGGCGACGAGCAGTACTTC

D: TRBD2
size: few
J: TRBJ2-1
V: TRBV5-4
CDR3: CASSRSGVREARGGNEQFF
DNA: TGTGCCAGCAGCCGATCAGGTGTGCGGGAGGCCCGGGGAGGTAATGAGCAGTTCTTC

D: TRBD2
size: -
J: TRBJ2-3
V: TRBV11-2
CDR3: CASSSGTSERDTQYF
DNA: TGTGCCAGCAGCTCCGGGACTAGCGAACGAGATACGCAGTATTTT

D: -
size: -
J: TRBJ2-7
V: TRBV7-9
CDR3: CASSPRLAYEQYF
DNA: TGTGCCAGCAGCCCCCGCCTAGCCTACGAGCAGTACTTC

D: TRBD1
size: -
J: TRBJ1-2
V: TRBV30
CDR3: CAWSVSGQAYDYTF
DNA: TGTGCCTGGAGTGTTAGTGGACAGGCGTATGACTACACCTTC

D: -
size: -
J: TRBJ1-1
V: TRBV7-8
CDR3: CAINPLPGTPVKNTEAFF
DNA: TGTGCCATCAATCCATTGCCCGGGACCCCCGTTAAAAACACTGAAGCTTTCTTT

D: -
size: -
J: TRBJ2-2
V: TRBV2
CDR3: CASLKGVAANTGELFF
DNA: TGTGCCAGCCTGAAAGGTGTAGCGGCCAACACCGGGGAGCTGTTTTTT

D: TRBD1
size: -
J: TRBJ2-7
V: TRBV20-1
CDR3: CSARDRGRSYEQYF
DNA: TGCAGTGCTAGGGACAGGGGACGCTCCTACGAGCAGTACTTC

D: -
size: -
J: TRBJ1-5
V: TRBV12-3/TRBV12-4
CDR3: CASSSGIVNQPQHF
DNA: TGTGCCAGCAGTTCCGGGATAGTTAATCAGCCCCAGCATTTT

D: TRBD1
size: -
J: TRBJ2-2
V: TRBV12-3/TRBV12-4
CDR3: CASRNQGATYTGELFF
DNA: TGTGCCAGCAGAAACCAGGGGGCAACTTACACCGGGGAGCTGTTTTTT

D: TRBD1
size: few
J: TRBJ2-1
V: TRBV24-1
CDR3: CATRSGTGPYNEQFF
DNA: TGTGCCACCAGATCCGGGACAGGGCCCTACAATGAGCAGTTCTTC

D: -
size: -
J: TRBJ1-6
V: TRBV7-8
CDR3: CASSLVTYNSLLHF
DNA: TGTGCCAGCAGCTTGGTCACGTATAATTCACTCCTCCACTTT

D: -
size: -
J: TRBJ2-4
V: TRBV6-5
CDR3: CASSYSRPSSKNIQYF
DNA: TGTGCCAGCAGTTACTCGAGACCCTCTTCCAAAAACATTCAGTACTTC

D: TRBD2
size: many
J: TRBJ2-5
V: TRBV7-6
CDR3: CASSFSGSGQETQYF
DNA: TGTGCCAGCAGCTTTAGCGGGTCGGGGCAAGAGACCCAGTACTTC

D: TRBD1
size: few
J: TRBJ1-1
V: TRBV9
CDR3: CASSVVTGANTEAFF
DNA: TGTGCCAGCAGCGTAGTAACAGGGGCTAACACTGAAGCTTTCTTT

D: TRBD1
size: -
J: TRBJ1-2
V: TRBV2
CDR3: CASRAETGNGYTF
DNA: TGTGCCAGCAGAGCTGAGACAGGGAATGGCTACACCTTC

D: TRBD1
size: -
J: TRBJ1-1
V: TRBV29-1
CDR3: CSVERTGNPEAFF
DNA: TGCAGCGTTGAGAGGACAGGGAACCCTGAAGCTTTCTTT

D: -
size: few
J: TRBJ1-5
V: TRBV5-5
CDR3: CASSLVSVGRGDQPQHF
DNA: TGTGCCAGCAGCTTGGTTTCGGTGGGCAGGGGAGATCAGCCCCAGCATTTT

D: -
size: few
J: TRBJ1-1
V: TRBV11-2
CDR3: CASSLTGTVNTEAFF
DNA: TGTGCCAGCAGCCTCACCGGGACTGTGAACACTGAAGCTTTCTTT

D: TRBD1
size: -
J: TRBJ2-7
V: TRBV7-9
CDR3: CASSSPAGGEQYF
DNA: TGTGCCAGCAGCTCCCCGGCAGGGGGAGAGCAGTACTTC

D: TRBD2
size: few
J: TRBJ2-7
V: TRBV18
CDR3: CASSGLAGGTNEQYF
DNA: TGTGCCAGCTCAGGACTAGCGGGGGGGACGAACGAGCAGTACTTC

D: -
size: few
J: TRBJ1-1
V: TRBV19
CDR3: CASRSGSRGRIGGTEAFF
DNA: TGTGCCAGTAGATCGGGCAGCAGGGGCCGAATTGGAGGCACTGAAGCTTTCTTT

D: TRBD2
size: many
J: TRBJ2-5
V: TRBV28
CDR3: CASSLSRGLGSLETQYF
DNA: TGTGCCAGCAGTTTATCTCGGGGACTAGGCTCGTTAGAGACCCAGTACTTC

D: -
size: many
J: TRBJ2-2
V: TRBV6-2/TRBV6-3
CDR3: CASGQSLNTGELFF
DNA: TGTGCCAGCGGACAGTCACTGAACACCGGGGAGCTGTTTTTT

D: -
size: many
J: TRBJ2-7
V: TRBV4-3
CDR3: CASSQAVIGSYEQYF
DNA: TGCGCCAGCAGCCAAGCGGTGATAGGTTCCTACGAGCAGTACTTC

D: -
size: few
J: TRBJ2-7
V: TRBV7-2
CDR3: CASSSRPSYEQYF
DNA: TGTGCCAGCAGCTCCCGACCGAGCTACGAGCAGTACTTC

D: TRBD1
size: -
J: TRBJ2-7
V: TRBV18
CDR3: CASGRDRGLEQYF
DNA: TGTGCCAGCGGCCGGGACAGGGGTTTGGAGCAGTACTTC

D: -
size: few
J: TRBJ2-5
V: TRBV7-3
CDR3: CASSFNNSETVIKTQYF
DNA: TGTGCCAGCAGCTTTAATAATTCGGAGACAGTTATCAAGACCCAGTACTTC

D: TRBD2
size: few
J: TRBJ2-3
V: TRBV3-1
CDR3: CASSHWSSGINTDTQYF
DNA: TGTGCCAGCAGCCACTGGTCTAGCGGGATTAACACAGATACGCAGTATTTT

D: -
size: -
J: TRBJ2-7
V: TRBV5-6
CDR3: CASSLSGGREQYF
DNA: TGTGCCAGCAGCTTATCAGGAGGAAGGGAGCAGTACTTC

D: TRBD1
size: -
J: TRBJ1-1
V: TRBV2
CDR3: CASRTGTGMTEAFF
DNA: TGTGCCAGCAGGACCGGGACAGGGATGACTGAAGCTTTCTTT

D: -
size: few
J: TRBJ2-5
V: TRBV6-5
CDR3: CASSPLGAFQETQYF
DNA: TGTGCCAGCAGTCCCCTTGGGGCGTTCCAAGAGACCCAGTACTTC

D: -
size: few
J: TRBJ2-5
V: TRBV19
CDR3: CASSRYRGGQETQYF
DNA: TGTGCCAGTAGTCGATATCGAGGGGGCCAAGAGACCCAGTACTTC

D: TRBD1
size: -
J: TRBJ2-3
V: TRBV12-3/TRBV12-4
CDR3: CASSLSRDRGPDTQYF
DNA: TGTGCCAGCAGTTTAAGCCGGGACAGGGGTCCAGATACGCAGTATTTT

D: -
size: -
J: TRBJ2-1
V: TRBV14
CDR3: CASSPGRGGFYNEQFF
DNA: TGTGCCAGCAGCCCCGGGAGAGGGGGCTTCTACAATGAGCAGTTCTTC

D: TRBD1
size: many
J: TRBJ1-5
V: TRBV7-9
CDR3: CASSLWMGQDGNQPQHF
DNA: TGTGCCAGCAGCTTATGGATGGGACAGGATGGTAATCAGCCCCAGCATTTT

D: -
size: -
J: TRBJ2-7
V: TRBV6-4
CDR3: CASSEVVEAEQYF
DNA: TGTGCCAGCAGTGAGGTCGTAGAGGCCGAGCAGTACTTC

D: -
size: few
J: TRBJ1-2
V: TRBV24-1
CDR3: CATSPGRGYGYTF
DNA: TGTGCCACCAGTCCGGGTCGGGGCTATGGCTACACCTTC

D: TRBD1
size: few
J: TRBJ1-2
V: TRBV15
CDR3: CATSRDWTGDYTF
DNA: TGTGCCACCAGCAGAGATTGGACAGGAGACTACACCTTC

D: -
size: few
J: TRBJ2-7
V: TRBV2
CDR3: CASSDRRTLGPDEQYF
DNA: TGTGCCAGCAGTGACCGCAGGACACTAGGCCCCGACGAGCAGTACTTC

D: TRBD1
size: once
J: TRBJ1-1
V: TRBV20-1
CDR3: CSARDPTGRTEAFF
DNA: TGCAGTGCTAGAGACCCGACAGGGAGGACTGAAGCTTTCTTT

D: TRBD2
size: -
J: TRBJ2-3
V: TRBV7-6
CDR3: CASSRGTSADTQYF
DNA: TGTGCCAGCAGCCGTGGGACTAGCGCAGATACGCAGTATTTT

D: TRBD2
size: -
J: TRBJ2-7
V: TRBV12-3/TRBV12-4
CDR3: CASRTSGRAYEQYF
DNA: TGTGCCAGCAGAACTAGCGGGAGGGCCTACGAGCAGTACTTC

D: TRBD2
size: few
J: TRBJ2-1
V: TRBV6-6
CDR3: CASSTSPGAGYNEQFF
DNA: TGTGCCAGCAGCACAAGTCCGGGAGCGGGGTACAATGAGCAGTTCTTC

D: TRBD1
size: -
J: TRBJ2-7
V: TRBV24-1
CDR3: CATSDAQSGTGGDEQYF
DNA: TGTGCCACCAGTGATGCGCAGTCCGGGACAGGGGGCGACGAGCAGTACTTC

D: TRBD2
size: -
J: TRBJ2-2
V: TRBV19
CDR3: CASNLAGVGTGELFF
DNA: TGTGCCAGTAACCTAGCGGGAGTAGGAACCGGGGAGCTGTTTTTT

D: -
size: few
J: TRBJ2-3
V: TRBV15
CDR3: CATSRVERASTDTQYF
DNA: TGTGCCACCAGCAGAGTTGAGAGGGCAAGCACAGATACGCAGTATTTT

D: TRBD2
size: -
J: TRBJ2-1
V: TRBV24-1
CDR3: CATSEPGTRGRSYNEQFF
DNA: TGTGCCACCAGTGAACCCGGGACTAGAGGTCGGTCCTACAATGAGCAGTTCTTC

D: TRBD2
size: -
J: TRBJ2-1
V: TRBV24-1
CDR3: CATSDSGTSGKTYNEQFF
DNA: TGTGCCACCAGTGATTCCGGGACTAGCGGAAAGACCTACAATGAGCAGTTCTTC

D: TRBD1
size: -
J: TRBJ2-3
V: TRBV15
CDR3: CATSFGQGNTDTQYF
DNA: TGTGCCACCAGCTTCGGACAGGGGAATACAGATACGCAGTATTTT

D: -
size: few
J: TRBJ1-2
V: TRBV7-2
CDR3: CASIRAGSYGYTF
DNA: TGTGCCAGCATTCGTGCAGGGTCCTATGGCTACACCTTC

D: TRBD1
size: -
J: TRBJ1-1
V: TRBV5-1
CDR3: CASSFDRGRTEAFF
DNA: TGCGCCAGCAGCTTCGACAGGGGGCGGACTGAAGCTTTCTTT

D: -
size: -
J: TRBJ1-1
V: TRBV4-3
CDR3: CASSQGREGEAFF
DNA: TGCGCCAGCAGCCAAGGGCGGGAAGGTGAAGCTTTCTTT